The rows below give T cell receptor beta chains drawn from one sample of a study of patients and donors after allogeneic stem cell transplantation. From the RT-PCR reads, TCRdb called clonotypes with MiXCR, one entry per CDR3 protein. The repertoire has approximately 170,000 distinct CDR3 sequences, approximately 30% of them found once; the top ten carry roughly 3.2%. Sequenced input: blood, either unsorted or a sorted T cell fraction (not recorded which). Source of these receptors: a human donor who was either an allogeneic HSCT recipient or a stem cell or donor lymphocyte infusion donor (not recorded which). It is not recorded whose cells these are; they may come from a transplant donor. Both conserved end residues are part of each CDR3. A D gene is named only where the DNA matches it firmly. Not all rows give a size; the values are once, few, many and, for expanded clones, a class.

V gene	clone size	J gene	D gene	CDR3 DNA	CDR3 protein
TRBV28	few	TRBJ2-7	.	TGTGCCAGCAGTTTACTGTGGACAGACCCTTACGAGCAGTACTTC	CASSLLWTDPYEQYF
TRBV7-2	.	TRBJ2-2	.	TGTGCCAGCAGCTTAGCGAGGTTCGGGGAGCTGTTTTTT	CASSLARFGELFF
TRBV20-1	few	TRBJ2-6	.	TGCAGTGCTAGAGATTTTACCTCTGGGGCCAACGTCCTGACTTTC	CSARDFTSGANVLTF
TRBV28	.	TRBJ2-7	.	TGTGCCAGCAAGAGGGGCACCTACGAGCAGTACTTC	CASKRGTYEQYF
TRBV10-3	few	TRBJ1-2	TRBD1	TGTGCCATCACCGCGACAGGGGGCTATGGCTACACCTTC	CAITATGGYGYTF
TRBV18	.	TRBJ1-1	TRBD1	TGTGCCAGCTCACAGAACAGGGGGCGCGTAATGAACACTGAAGCTTTCTTT	CASSQNRGRVMNTEAFF
TRBV7-6	many	TRBJ2-1	TRBD2	TGTGCCAGCAGCCTCCGGACTAGCGGGAGTAGGTACAATGAGCAGTTCTTC	CASSLRTSGSRYNEQFF
TRBV10-1	.	TRBJ2-7	.	TGCGCCAGCAGTGAAAGCAGTAACGAGCAGTACTTC	CASSESSNEQYF
TRBV5-1	.	TRBJ2-7	.	TGCGCCAGCAGTTCTTACAGGGACCCCTACGAGCAGTACTTC	CASSSYRDPYEQYF
TRBV5-6	few	TRBJ1-2	.	TGTGCCAGCAGCTTGCGGTCCCGTTGGGGGCATGGCTACACCTTC	CASSLRSRWGHGYTF
TRBV7-2	.	TRBJ2-5	.	TGTGCCAGCAGCCGCCCTGCGGTCCAGGGGTTAGAGACCCAGTACTTC	CASSRPAVQGLETQYF
TRBV20-1	few	TRBJ2-2	.	TGCAGTGCTAGACCAGCGGGTACGAACACCGGGGAGCTGTTTTTT	CSARPAGTNTGELFF
TRBV20-1	.	TRBJ2-1	.	TGCAGCCTGGGGACGGGGGCCCTTGGTGAGCAGTTCTTC	CSLGTGALGEQFF
TRBV5-1	few	TRBJ2-5	TRBD1	TGCGCCAGCGACCGACAGGGGTTGGGGGAGACCCAGTACTTC	CASDRQGLGETQYF
TRBV11-2	.	TRBJ2-5	.	TGTGCCAGCAGCTTCACACCCGACGCACAAGAGACCCAGTACTTC	CASSFTPDAQETQYF
TRBV20-1	few	TRBJ1-2	TRBD1	TGCAGTGCCAGACAGGGGCTAATCGGCTACACCTTC	CSARQGLIGYTF
TRBV5-4	few	TRBJ1-3	.	TGTGCCAGCAACATGGGGGGTCAGCGCTCTGGAAACACCATATATTTT	CASNMGGQRSGNTIYF
TRBV9	.	TRBJ1-3	.	TGTGCCAGCAGCGCGGGGGAGAGGGCTGGAAACACCATATATTTT	CASSAGERAGNTIYF
TRBV14	.	TRBJ2-3	.	TGTGCCAGCAGCCAAGATTCCATGGATACGCAGTATTTT	CASSQDSMDTQYF
TRBV7-9	few	TRBJ2-1	.	TGTGCCAGCGGCTTTTATGAGCAGTTCTTC	CASGFYEQFF
TRBV5-1	.	TRBJ2-3	TRBD2	TGCGCCAGCAGCGGGATCCCGGGACTAGCTACAGATACGCAGTATTTT	CASSGIPGLATDTQYF
TRBV19	.	TRBJ2-7	.	TGTGCCAGTAGTATCGAGTCTCACTACGAGCAGTACTTC	CASSIESHYEQYF